This TCR beta chain was retrieved from a study of blood T cell repertoires in COVID-19 (dated by TCRdb to about 2020). Regarding the complete study: The collaborator samples originated in the United States, Italy and Spain and spanned the acute and convalescent phases of COVID-19. Nearly every sample came with metadata listing a de-identified subject ID, COVID-19 status, age in years and sex. The material from the prospective study consisted of cDNA or gDNA derived from T cells, B-cell-depleted T cells, or PBMCs. Where HLA class I and class II types were available, the types were taken from metadata supplied by the sample provider, not from assay-based typing. The repertoires were made available in a free public database intended to serve as a resource for research on the immune response to SARS-CoV-2. Deeply sampled blood TCRbeta repertoires from subjects exposed to, actively infected with, or recovered from COVID-19 were included in the dataset. Samples came from the ongoing ImmuneRACE study (first 160 participants) plus 1,254 subjects from 6 global collaborators. The paper's findings and limits, for the study overall: How much clinical and demographic metadata was included differed by source and by participant, and the metadata was provided uncurated.

Via the germline V gene, CDR1 is SGHAT and CDR2 FQNNGV. The V end loses 2 bases and the J end loses 8 bases, and a stretch of 12 bases separates them. From its cysteine to its phenylalanine, the CDR3 spans 14 amino acids. Just the 42-base CDR3 DNA is kept, in frame starting at base 1. Collaborating institutions collected whole blood in K2EDTA tubes following their own protocols. For TCRbeta analysis, collaborator samples were shipped as frozen whole blood, as isolated PBMCs, or as DNA extracted from either sample type. TCRbeta CDR3 regions were amplified from genomic DNA by means of the immunoSEQ Assay, a bias-controlled multiplex PCR. The published analysis was carried out like this. Within the assay, amplification of reference gene primers was used to estimate how many nucleated cells each sample contained. To quantify the absolute abundance of each unique TCRbeta CDR3 rearrangement, sequence reads were collapsed and filtered. For each sample, productive Simpson clonality was calculated as the square root of Simpson's diversity index across productive rearrangements. TCRdb mirrors the immuneACCESS table, restricted to in-frame sequences. Some clones are absent from its copies; in checked studies, under half trace to an unresolved V gene, and the reason for the others is unknown. D and trimming were read from the DNA, whereas the V and J calls and clone size are those reported in that table. In this sample the table shows about 190,000 clones, less than 85% of which occur a single time. More than 9% of the sample lies in the top ten.

Points on this clone: Its specific antigen is unknown. No base quality information exists; no much larger clone differs at one position.

Sequencing was done on a sample of peripheral blood. This TCR was sampled from a woman of 80 years or more with active or convalescent COVID-19. Here the chain combines TRBV11-2 and TRBJ1-4, with the D gene not confidently named. The DNA is TGTGCCAGCAGCTTATCCCGCAGTCCAGAAAAACTGTTTTTT. Its product reads: CASSLSRSPEKLFF. With all but the CDR3 taken from the reference TRBV11-2 and TRBJ1-4 genes, the full variable domain is: EAGVAQSPRYKIIEKRQSVAFWCNPISGHATLYWYQQILGQGPKLLIQFQNNGVVDDSQLPKDRFSAERLKGVDSTLKIQPAKLEDSAVYLCASSLSRSPEKLFFGSGTQLSVL.